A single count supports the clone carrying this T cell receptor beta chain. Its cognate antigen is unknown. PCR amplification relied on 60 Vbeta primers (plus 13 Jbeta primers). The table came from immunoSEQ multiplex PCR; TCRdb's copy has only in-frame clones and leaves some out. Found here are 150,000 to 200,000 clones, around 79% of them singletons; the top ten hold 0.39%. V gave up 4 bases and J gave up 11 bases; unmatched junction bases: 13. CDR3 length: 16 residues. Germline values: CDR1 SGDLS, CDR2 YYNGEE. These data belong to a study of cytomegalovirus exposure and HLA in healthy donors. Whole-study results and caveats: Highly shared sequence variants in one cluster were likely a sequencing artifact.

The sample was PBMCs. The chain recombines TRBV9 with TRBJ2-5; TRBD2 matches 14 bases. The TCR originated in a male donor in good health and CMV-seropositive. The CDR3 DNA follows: TGTGCCAGCAGCCCGGAGGGACTAGCGGGAGTGGAGGAGCAGTACTTC. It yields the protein CASSPEGLAGVEEQYF.